The entry below gives a single TCR beta chain sequence along with its context. The data stem from a study of cytomegalovirus exposure and HLA in healthy donors. Trimming cost V 9 bases and J 1 base; bases outside gene matches: 10. Germline V CDR1 and CDR2: MNHNY, SVGAGI (reference sequence). This CDR3 region has 16 residues. PCR involved 60 Vbeta and 13 Jbeta primers. Profiling relied on immunoSEQ multiplex PCR, and the TCRdb table lists in-frame clones only, not all of them. Of 120,000 or so clones listed, roughly 80% are singletons. The chain recombines TRBV6-6 with TRBJ1-3; 9 bases are shared with TRBD1. The specimen sequenced was PBMCs. This sequence originates from a woman aged 40-49 years in good health and CMV-seropositive. The DNA for the CDR3 is TGTGCCAGACTCACAGACAGGGGGATTTCTGGAAACACCATATATTTT. Translated: CARLTDRGISGNTIYF.